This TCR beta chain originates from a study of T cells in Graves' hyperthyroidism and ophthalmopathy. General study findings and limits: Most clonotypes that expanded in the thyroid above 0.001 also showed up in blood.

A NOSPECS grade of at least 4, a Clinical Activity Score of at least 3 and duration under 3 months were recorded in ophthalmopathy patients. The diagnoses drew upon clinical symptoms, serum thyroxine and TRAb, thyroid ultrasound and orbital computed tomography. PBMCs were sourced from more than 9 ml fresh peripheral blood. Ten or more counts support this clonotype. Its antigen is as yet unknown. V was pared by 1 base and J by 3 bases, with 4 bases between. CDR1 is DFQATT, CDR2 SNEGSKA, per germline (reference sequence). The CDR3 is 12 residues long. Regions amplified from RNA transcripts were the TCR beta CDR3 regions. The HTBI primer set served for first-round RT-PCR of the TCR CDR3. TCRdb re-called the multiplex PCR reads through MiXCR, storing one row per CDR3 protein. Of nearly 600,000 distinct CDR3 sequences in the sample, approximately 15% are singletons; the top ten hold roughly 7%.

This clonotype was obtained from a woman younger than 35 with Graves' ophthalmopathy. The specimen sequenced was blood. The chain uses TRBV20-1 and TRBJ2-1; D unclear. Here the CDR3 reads CSARAHYNEQFF. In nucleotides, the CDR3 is TGCAGTGCTAGAGCGCACTACAATGAGCAGTTCTTC.